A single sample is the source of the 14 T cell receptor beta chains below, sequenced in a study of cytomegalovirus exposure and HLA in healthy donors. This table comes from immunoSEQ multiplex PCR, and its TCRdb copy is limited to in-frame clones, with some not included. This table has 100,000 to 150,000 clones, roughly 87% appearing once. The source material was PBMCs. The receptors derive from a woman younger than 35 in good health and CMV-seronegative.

CDR3: CASSAGQGLNEQFF. The CDR3 DNA reads TGTGCCAGCAGCGCGGGACAGGGTTTGAATGAGCAGTTCTTC. The chain links TRBV7-9 to TRBJ2-1, with 9 bases identical to TRBD1. This CDR3 has 14 residues. From germline, CDR1 is SEHNR and CDR2 FQNEAQ (reference sequence). The trim removed 5 bases at V and 7 bases at J, leaving 6 bases unmatched.

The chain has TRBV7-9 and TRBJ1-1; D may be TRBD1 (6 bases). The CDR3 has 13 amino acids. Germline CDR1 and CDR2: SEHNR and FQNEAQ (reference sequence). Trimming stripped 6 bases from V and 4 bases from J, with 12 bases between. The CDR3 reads CASRPRGGTEAFF. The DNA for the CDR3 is TGTGCCAGCAGGCCAAGAGGGGGCACTGAAGCTTTCTTT. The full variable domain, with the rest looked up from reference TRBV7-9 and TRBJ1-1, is DTGVSQNPRHKITKRGQNVTFRCDPISEHNRLYWYRQTLGQGPEFLTYFQNEAQLEKSRLLSDRFSAERPKGSFSTLEIQRTEQGDSAMYLCASRPRGGTEAFFGQGTRLTVV.

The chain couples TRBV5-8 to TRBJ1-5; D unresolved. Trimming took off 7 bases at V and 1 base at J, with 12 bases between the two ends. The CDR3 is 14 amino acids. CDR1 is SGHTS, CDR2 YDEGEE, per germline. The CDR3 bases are TGTGCCAGCGGAGAACCTTTAAGCAATCAGCCCCAGCATTTT. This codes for CASGEPLSNQPQHF.

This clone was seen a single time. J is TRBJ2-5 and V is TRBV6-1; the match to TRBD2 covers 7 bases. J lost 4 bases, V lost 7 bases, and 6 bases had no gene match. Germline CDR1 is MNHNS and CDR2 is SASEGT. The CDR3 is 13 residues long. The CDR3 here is CASIRGGGETQYF. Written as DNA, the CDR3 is TGTGCCAGCATCCGTGGGGGGGGAGAGACCCAGTACTTC.

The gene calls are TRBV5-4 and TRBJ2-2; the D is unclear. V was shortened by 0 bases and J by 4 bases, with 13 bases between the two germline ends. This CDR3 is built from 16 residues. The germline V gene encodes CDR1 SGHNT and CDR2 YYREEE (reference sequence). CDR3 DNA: TGTGCCAGCAGCTTGGGGCCAGGAATTGGCACCGGGGAGCTGTTTTTT. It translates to CASSLGPGIGTGELFF.

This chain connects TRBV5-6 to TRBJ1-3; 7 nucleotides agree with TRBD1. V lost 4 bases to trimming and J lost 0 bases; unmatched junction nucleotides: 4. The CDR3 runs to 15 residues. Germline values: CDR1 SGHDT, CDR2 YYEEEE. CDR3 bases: TGTGCCAGCAGCGACCCAGGGGGCTCTGGAAACACCATATATTTT. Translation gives CASSDPGGSGNTIYF.

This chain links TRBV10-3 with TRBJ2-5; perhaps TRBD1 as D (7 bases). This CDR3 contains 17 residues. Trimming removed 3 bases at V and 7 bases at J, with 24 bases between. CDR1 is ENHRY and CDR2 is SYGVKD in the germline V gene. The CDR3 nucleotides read TGTGCCATCAGTGACCCAGCCCGGACAGGTCCGGAGGGGACCCAGTACTTC. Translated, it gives CAISDPARTGPEGTQYF.

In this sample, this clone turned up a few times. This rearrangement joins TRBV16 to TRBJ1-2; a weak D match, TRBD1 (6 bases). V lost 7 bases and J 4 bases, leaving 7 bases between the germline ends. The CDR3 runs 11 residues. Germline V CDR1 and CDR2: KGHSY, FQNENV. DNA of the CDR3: TGTGCCAGCACGACAGGCTATGGCTACACCTTC. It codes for CASTTGYGYTF.

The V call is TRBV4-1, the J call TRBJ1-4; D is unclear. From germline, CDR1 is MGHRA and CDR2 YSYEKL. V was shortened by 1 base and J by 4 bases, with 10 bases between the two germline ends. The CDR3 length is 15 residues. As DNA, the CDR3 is TGCGCCAGCAGCCAAGGGAGACTACTTAATGAAAAACTGTTTTTT. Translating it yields CASSQGRLLNEKLFF.

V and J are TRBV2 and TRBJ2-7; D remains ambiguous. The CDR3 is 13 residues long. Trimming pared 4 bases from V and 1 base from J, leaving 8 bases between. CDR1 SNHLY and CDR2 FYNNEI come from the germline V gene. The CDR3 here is CASSAGGSYEQYF. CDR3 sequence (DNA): TGTGCCAGCAGTGCCGGCGGATCCTACGAGCAGTACTTC.

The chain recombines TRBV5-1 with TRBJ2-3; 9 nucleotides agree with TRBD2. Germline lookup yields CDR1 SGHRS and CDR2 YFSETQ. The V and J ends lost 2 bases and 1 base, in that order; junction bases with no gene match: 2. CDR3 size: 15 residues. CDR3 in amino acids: CASSFRTSGTDTQYF. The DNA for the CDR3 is TGCGCCAGCAGCTTCCGGACTAGCGGCACAGATACGCAGTATTTT.

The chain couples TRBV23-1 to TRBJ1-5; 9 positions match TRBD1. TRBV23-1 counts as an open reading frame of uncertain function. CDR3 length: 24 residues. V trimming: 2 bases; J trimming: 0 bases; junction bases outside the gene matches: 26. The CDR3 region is CASSQKCWDRVEVSPFYSNQPQHF. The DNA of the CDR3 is TGCGCCAGCAGTCAAAAATGTTGGGACAGGGTCGAGGTTAGCCCCTTCTATAGCAATCAGCCCCAGCATTTT.

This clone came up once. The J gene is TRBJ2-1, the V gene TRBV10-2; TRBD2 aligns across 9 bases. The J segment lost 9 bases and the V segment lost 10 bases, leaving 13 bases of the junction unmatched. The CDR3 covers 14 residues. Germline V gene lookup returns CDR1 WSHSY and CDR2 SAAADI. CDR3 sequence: CATTPGGGAGEQFF. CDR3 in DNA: TGCGCCACCACTCCGGGCGGGGGGGCTGGTGAGCAGTTCTTC.

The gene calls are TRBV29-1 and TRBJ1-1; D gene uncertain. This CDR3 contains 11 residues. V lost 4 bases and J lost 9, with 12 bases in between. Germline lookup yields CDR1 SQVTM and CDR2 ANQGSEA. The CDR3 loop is CSVGAAGKAFF. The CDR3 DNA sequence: TGCAGCGTTGGTGCAGCGGGAAAAGCTTTCTTT.